Listed here are 25 T cell receptor beta chains from one sample, sequenced in a study of shared clonotypes between healthy human individuals. The table came from immunoSEQ multiplex PCR; TCRdb's copy has only in-frame clones and leaves some out. The table includes some 1,400,000 clones, roughly 95% detected once. The sample was naive CD4+ T cells sorted from blood. The sample's subset: CD45RA+ positively selected. These receptors came from a man between 25 and 39 years old in good health.

The V call is TRBV28, the J call TRBJ2-2; TRBD2 matches at 9 bases. The CDR3 has 14 amino acids. V was clipped by 10 bases and J by 6 bases; unmatched bases: 9. Looked up from germline, CDR1 is MDHEN and CDR2 is SYDVKM. Here the CDR3 reads CATYPGGRAGELFF. CDR3 DNA: TGTGCCACCTACCCCGGCGGGAGGGCCGGGGAGCTGTTTTTT.

The CDR3 region has the DNA TGTGCCAGCAGCTTGGTTTGGCTGAACACTGAAGCTTTCTTT. Residues: CASSLVWLNTEAFF. The J gene is TRBJ1-1, the V gene TRBV5-8; D gene unclear. The CDR3 contains 14 residues. V shed 0 bases and J shed 0 bases, with 6 bases lying between them. Germline lookup yields CDR1 SGHTS and CDR2 YDEGEE. The entire variable domain, with the rest obtained from reference TRBV5-8 and TRBJ1-1, is as follows: EAGVTQSPTHLIKTRGQQATLRCSPISGHTSVYWYQQALGLGLQFLLWYDEGEERNRGNFPPRFSGRQFPNYSSELNVNALELEDSALYLCASSLVWLNTEAFFGQGTRLTVV.

This rearrangement joins TRBV7-7 to TRBJ2-5; D unresolved. The CDR3 is 17 amino acids. Germline loops: CDR1 SSHAT, CDR2 FNYEAQ (reference sequence). V was shortened by 1 base and J by 5 bases, with 20 bases between the two germline ends. CDR3: CASSLDFFSGFGETQYF. DNA for the CDR3: TGTGCCAGCAGCTTAGATTTTTTCTCCGGGTTTGGGGAGACCCAGTACTTC.

This clone was seen once. The chain recombines TRBV7-2 with TRBJ2-3, with D possibly being TRBD1 (6 bases). Trimming took off 7 bases at V and 6 bases at J, with 23 bases between the two ends. CDR1 and CDR2 (germline): SGHTA, FQGNSA. The CDR3 runs to 16 residues. CDR3 coding DNA: TGTGCCAGCACCGACCGCAGGGGCAGGGAATCTGATACGCAGTATTTT. Amino acids: CASTDRRGRESDTQYF.

This clone appeared once. Other DNA sequences in this sample translate to the same CDR3. This chain uses TRBV5-1 with TRBJ2-6; no clear D gene. Germline V gene data show CDR1 as SGHRS and CDR2 as YFSETQ. V gave up 1 base and J gave up 4 bases, with 9 bases separating them. This CDR3 has 15 residues. CDR3 protein: CASSLYGSGANVLTF. CDR3 coding DNA: TGCGCCAGCAGCTTGTATGGGTCCGGGGCCAACGTCCTGACTTTC.

V gene TRBV6-5 combines with J gene TRBJ2-7; 10 nucleotides agree with TRBD2. This CDR3 region has 15 residues. The germline V gene has CDR1 MNHEY and CDR2 SVGAGI. J gave up 2 bases and V 6 bases, and 7 bases lay outside the gene matches. The CDR3 loop is CASRTGLAATYEQYF. CDR3 coding DNA: TGTGCCAGCAGGACCGGACTAGCGGCGACCTACGAGCAGTACTTC.

The J gene is TRBJ2-1, the V gene TRBV10-2, with 7 bases that match TRBD2. Germline trimming cut 6 bases from V and 5 bases from J; bases unmatched to any gene: 7. CDR1 and CDR2 from the germline V gene are WSHSY and SAAADI. This CDR3 is 14 amino acids long. In nucleotides, the CDR3 is TGCGCCAGCAGAGCTAGCGGCCTAAACAATGAGCAGTTCTTC. It codes for CASRASGLNNEQFF.

As for this clone: Other DNA variants within this sample encode the same CDR3. The V gene is TRBV9, the J gene TRBJ2-5, with 7 bases identical to TRBD2. Trimming cost V 0 bases and J 3 bases; bases outside gene matches: 2. This CDR3 comprises 14 residues. CDR1 is SGDLS, CDR2 YYNGEE, per germline. DNA of the CDR3: TGTGCCAGCAGCGTAGGGCTAGCGGAAGAGACCCAGTACTTC. It translates to CASSVGLAEETQYF.

Points on this clone: This sample includes further DNA sequences coding for the same CDR3. The V and J genes are TRBV5-1 and TRBJ2-5; tentatively, D is TRBD1 (5 bases). Deletions cut 0 bases from V and 1 base from J, with 7 bases between. CDR1 is SGHRS and CDR2 is YFSETQ in the germline V gene. CDR3 size: 14 residues. CDR3 in DNA: TGCGCCAGCAGCTTGGGACAGACCCAAGAGACCCAGTACTTC. Amino acids: CASSLGQTQETQYF.

With regard to this clone: Other nucleotide sequences from this sample produce the same CDR3. This chain connects TRBV18 to TRBJ2-3; tentative D call: TRBD1 (5 bases). In germline, CDR1 is KGHSH, CDR2 LQKENI. This CDR3 is 14 amino acids long. The V end lost 2 bases, the J end lost 2 bases, and 8 bases lay between the germline ends. This chain's CDR3 is CASSPRTNTDTQYF. The CDR3 nucleotides are TGTGCCAGCTCACCAAGGACAAACACAGATACGCAGTATTTT.

The CDR3 nucleotides read TGTGCCAGCAGCGCTAACAGGGGGATACTCGGGAGGGACTACGAGCAGTACTTC. Encoded protein: CASSANRGILGRDYEQYF. V gene TRBV4-2 combines with J gene TRBJ2-7; tentatively, D is TRBD1 or TRBD2 (8 bases each). Between the trimmed V and J ends, which lost 5 bases and 3 bases, there was a span of 26 bases. The length of the CDR3 is 18 residues. Germline-derived CDR1 and CDR2 are LGHNA and YNFKEQ.

The chain links TRBV7-2 to TRBJ2-5, with 15 positions matching TRBD2. V was clipped by 4 bases and J by 5 bases; unmatched bases: 8. The CDR3 has 17 amino acids. The V gene's germline CDR1 is SGHTA and CDR2 FQGNSA. For the CDR3, the DNA is TGTGCCAGCAGCTCGCGGACTAGCGGGAGGGGATGGGAGACCCAGTACTTC. Translated, it gives CASSSRTSGRGWETQYF.

This sequence joins TRBV5-1 and TRBJ2-7, with a weak D call TRBD2 (5 bases). The CDR3 is 14 residues long. The V end was cut by 1 base, the J end by 6 bases, with 14 bases between. In germline, CDR1 is SGHRS, CDR2 YFSETQ. CDR3: CASSLSGTDLEQYF. In DNA form, the CDR3 reads TGCGCCAGCAGCTTGAGCGGCACAGACCTCGAGCAGTACTTC.

This CDR3 reads CASSPISTSGANTGELFF. The CDR3 nucleotides read TGTGCCAGCTCACCGATTTCGACTAGCGGAGCCAACACCGGGGAGCTGTTTTTT. The gene calls are TRBV18 and TRBJ2-2; 9 nucleotides agree with TRBD2. Trimming cost V 3 bases and J 2 bases; bases outside gene matches: 10. The germline CDR1 and CDR2 sequences are KGHSH and LQKENI. This CDR3 is 18 amino acids long.

The rearrangement links TRBV15 to TRBJ1-5; the D gene is possibly TRBD1 (5 bases). Trimming shortened V by 1 base and J by 7 bases, and 17 bases separated the two germline ends. Germline V gene data show CDR1 as LNHNV and CDR2 as YYDKDF (reference sequence). The CDR3 spans 16 residues. The CDR3 here is CATSRAAGGVRQPQHF. In DNA, the CDR3 is TGTGCCACCAGCAGAGCCGCCGGGGGGGTGAGGCAGCCCCAGCATTTT.

V gene TRBV19 combines with J gene TRBJ2-3, with D unclear. The CDR3 totals 13 residues. Per the germline V gene, CDR1 is LNHDA and CDR2 is SQIVND (reference sequence). V lost 7 bases and J 2 bases, leaving 10 bases between the germline ends. CDR3 in amino acids: CASTGRSTDTQYF. The CDR3 DNA reads as TGTGCCAGTACCGGACGGTCCACAGATACGCAGTATTTT.

The chain carries TRBV5-1 and TRBJ1-1; TRBD1 aligns across 9 bases. V lost 5 bases and J lost 4; bases outside the gene matches: 6. Germline V gene sequence: CDR1 SGHRS, CDR2 YFSETQ. The CDR3 covers 14 residues. CDR3 region: CASSSPTGGTEAFF. The CDR3 nucleotides read TGCGCCAGCAGTTCTCCGACAGGGGGCACTGAAGCTTTCTTT.

This chain uses TRBV7-3 with TRBJ2-3; 7 nucleotides agree with TRBD2. The CDR3 is made up of 14 amino acids. The V segment lost 5 bases and the J segment 6 bases; nucleotides outside the gene matches: 8. CDR1 SGHTA and CDR2 FQGTGA come from the germline V gene. CDR3 loop: CASSLGGRADTQYF. CDR3 nucleotide sequence: TGTGCCAGCAGCCTCGGAGGGAGGGCTGATACGCAGTATTTT.

The CDR3 is CASSKGQGATEAFF. CDR3 nucleotide sequence: TGTGCCAGCAGCAAGGGACAGGGGGCAACTGAAGCTTTCTTT. V gene TRBV11-3 combines with J gene TRBJ1-1, with 12 bases identical to TRBD1. Unmatched junction bases numbered 3, after V lost 5 bases and J lost 5 bases. This CDR3 spans 14 amino acids. CDR1 is SGHNT and CDR2 is YENEEA in the germline V gene.

V and J are TRBV5-6 and TRBJ1-5; D perhaps matches TRBD1 (6 bases). There are 15 residues in the CDR3. Trimming pared 5 bases from V and 2 bases from J, leaving 14 bases between. Per germline, CDR1 SGHDT and CDR2 YYEEEE. Here the CDR3 reads CASSFRDKGNQPQHF. The CDR3 DNA follows: TGTGCCAGCAGTTTCCGGGACAAGGGCAATCAGCCCCAGCATTTT. Full variable domain (outside the CDR3, taken from reference TRBV5-6 and TRBJ1-5): DAGVTQSPTHLIKTRGQQVTLRCSPKSGHDTVSWYQQALGQGPQFIFQYYEEEERQRGNFPDRFSGHQFPNYSSELNVNALLLGDSALYLCASSFRDKGNQPQHFGDGTRLSIL.

The rearrangement joins TRBV28 to TRBJ2-7, with D perhaps TRBD1 or TRBD2 (6 bases each). The CDR3 is 14 residues long. V gave up 7 bases and J gave up 4 bases, with 17 bases separating them. Per the germline V gene, CDR1 is MDHEN and CDR2 is SYDVKM. The DNA of the CDR3 is TGTGCCAGCACCATAGGGGGGAGCCCATACGAGCAGTACTTC. Its translation is CASTIGGSPYEQYF.

CDR3 region: CASSNGQGENEKLFF. CDR3 bases: TGTGCCAGCAGCAACGGACAGGGAGAAAATGAAAAACTGTTTTTT. The chain links TRBV6-1 to TRBJ1-4; 8 bases align to TRBD1. CDR1 and CDR2 from the germline V gene are MNHNS and SASEGT. Trimming at V came to 6 bases and at J to 5 bases, leaving 8 bases not matched to a gene. The CDR3 has 15 residues.

The genes are TRBV4-3 and TRBJ2-3, with TRBD1 identical over 7 bases. CDR3 length: 16 residues. Germline values: CDR1 LGHNA, CDR2 YSLEER. V shed 0 bases, J shed 4 bases, and the junction held 7 bases outside the gene matches. The CDR3 here is CASSQDGTAVPDTQYF. The CDR3 DNA is TGCGCCAGCAGCCAAGACGGGACAGCGGTGCCAGATACGCAGTATTTT.

V usage is TRBV5-1 and J usage is TRBJ2-5, with 13 bases aligning to TRBD2. Per the germline V gene, CDR1 is SGHRS and CDR2 is YFSETQ. The length of the CDR3 is 14 residues. J was trimmed by 8 bases and V by 4 bases; bases with no gene match: 5. This chain's CDR3 is CASSLTSGRATQYF. Written as DNA, the CDR3 is TGCGCCAGCAGCCTCACTAGCGGGAGGGCCACCCAGTACTTC.

V is TRBV2 and J is TRBJ2-2, with D possibly matching TRBD2 (5 bases). The ends were cut back, 10 bases at V and 0 bases at J, with 15 bases in the middle. Germline assignment: CDR1 SNHLY and CDR2 FYNNEI. CDR3 length: 15 residues. CDR3 region: CATGLDGTNTGELFF. CDR3 nucleotide sequence: TGTGCCACCGGACTGGATGGCACGAACACCGGGGAGCTGTTTTTT. The full variable domain, completed using reference TRBV2 and TRBJ2-2, is EPEVTQTPSHQVTQMGQEVILRCVPISNHLYFYWYRQILGQKVEFLVSFYNNEISEKSEIFDDQFSVERPDGSNFTLKIRSTKLEDSAMYFCATGLDGTNTGELFFGEGSRLTVL.